What follows are 26 T cell receptor beta chains derived from one specimen sequenced in a study of blood T cell repertoires in COVID-19 (dated by TCRdb to 2019 to 2021). Libraries were made using the immunoSEQ multiplex PCR assay. TCRdb limited this immuneACCESS table to in-frame rearrangements with V and J called. A share of clones is missing; checked studies link under half to unresolved V genes, and the rest is unexplained. The sample includes about 260,000 clones, with 84% observed a single time. The ten largest account for 4.2% of the sample. Source material: peripheral blood. These receptors came from a man aged 55-75 years with acute or convalescent COVID-19.

The rearrangement joins TRBV2 to TRBJ1-2; maybe TRBD1 (5 bases). This CDR3 is 13 amino acids long. Germline V lookup: CDR1 SNHLY, CDR2 FYNNEI. Trimming removed 3 bases at V and 4 bases at J, with 9 bases between. CDR3 protein: CASSEGLTYGYTF. CDR3 DNA sequence: TGTGCCAGCAGTGAGGGGCTTACCTATGGCTACACCTTC.

The V gene is TRBV21-1, the J gene TRBJ1-4; the table's D gene call, TRBD1, was not cross checked with the DNA. TRBV21-1 is a known pseudogene. This CDR3 region has 14 residues. The CDR3: CASIRQDLNEKLFF. The CDR3 DNA sequence: TGTGCCAGCATAAGACAGGACCTTAATGAAAAACTGTTTTTT.

This clone was counted a single time. V usage is TRBV2 and J usage is TRBJ1-1, with D perhaps TRBD1 (5 bases). From germline, CDR1 is SNHLY and CDR2 FYNNEI. Trimming took off 1 base at V and 11 bases at J, with 14 bases between the two ends. CDR3 size: 13 residues. CDR3 DNA: TGTGCCAGCAGTGAAGAAGGGCGGGGGATGGCTTTCTTT. Protein sequence: CASSEEGRGMAFF.

This clone was detected only once. The chain has TRBV29-1 and TRBJ2-1, with TRBD1 as a possible D gene (7 bases). Trimming cost V 7 bases and J 10 bases, with 29 bases left between them. The V gene's germline CDR1 is SQVTM and CDR2 ANQGSEA. CDR3 length: 16 amino acids. DNA for the CDR3: TGCAGCGCCCAAGGGGGGACAGCAGCCGTTGTGAGGGAGCAGTTCTTC. As protein: CSAQGGTAAVVREQFF.

The J gene is TRBJ2-7, the V gene TRBV4-1, with D perhaps matching TRBD2 (7 bases). CDR3 length: 19 residues. V shed 1 base and J shed 2 bases, with 24 bases lying between them. Germline V gives CDR1 MGHRA, CDR2 YSYEKL. The CDR3 region is CASSQVYGGGLDHTYEQYF. The CDR3 coding sequence is TGCGCCAGCAGCCAAGTCTATGGCGGGGGCCTAGATCACACCTACGAGCAGTACTTC.

A remark on this clone: One junction end disagrees with the germline gene, perhaps due to a read error. The chain joins TRBV2 to TRBJ2-3; possibly TRBD2 for D (5 bases). The CDR3 is made up of 11 amino acids. In germline, CDR1 is SNHLY, CDR2 FYNNEI. In DNA form, the CDR3 reads TGTGCCAGCAGTGAAGTGGACTCCGCGCTTTTT. This gives the protein CASSEVDSALF.

The CDR3: CATRAASRSYEQYF. CDR3 sequence (DNA): TGTGCCACCAGAGCGGCATCCAGGTCCTACGAGCAGTACTTC. The chain employs TRBV15 and TRBJ2-7, with D possibly TRBD2 on 5 matching bases. Germline V lookup: CDR1 LNHNV, CDR2 YYDKDF (reference sequence). There are 14 residues in the CDR3. Trimming removed 6 bases from V and 1 base from J, with 13 bases in between.

This clone was detected only once. The chain combines TRBV6-5 with TRBJ1-2; unclear D gene. CDR1 MNHEY and CDR2 SVGAGI come from the germline V gene. This CDR3 comprises 16 residues. Between the trimmed V and J ends, which lost 0 bases and 0 bases, there was a span of 11 bases. The CDR3 region is CASSYSVEEANYGYTF. The CDR3 coding sequence is TGTGCCAGCAGTTACTCGGTGGAGGAAGCTAACTATGGCTACACCTTC.

The chain couples TRBV5-6 to TRBJ1-3, with no clear D. Per the germline V gene, CDR1 is SGHDT and CDR2 is YYEEEE. The CDR3 has 15 residues. V was trimmed by 0 bases and J by 0 bases, leaving 7 bases between them. CDR3 in DNA: TGTGCCAGCAGCTTGGGAGCCATCTCTGGAAACACCATATATTTT. Translating gives CASSLGAISGNTIYF.

The rearrangement uses TRBV29-1 and TRBJ1-2; tentatively, D is TRBD1 (6 bases). V was cut by 3 bases and J by 7 bases, with 18 bases left in between. Germline V gene sequence: CDR1 SQVTM, CDR2 ANQGSEA. The CDR3 has 14 residues. As DNA, the CDR3 is TGCAGCGTTGAGGATCCAGGGGTGAGGGGTGGCTACACCTTC. Translating it yields CSVEDPGVRGGYTF.

This clone was seen more than once but under ten times. This chain uses TRBV5-4 with TRBJ2-5; 8 nucleotides agree with TRBD1. Germline CDR1 is SGHNT and CDR2 is YYREEE (reference sequence). The CDR3 extends over 14 amino acids. Trimming took 1 base from V and 4 from J; bases not matched to a gene: 3. CDR3 in amino acids: CASSLQGAAETQYF. The CDR3 coding sequence is TGTGCCAGCAGCTTGCAGGGGGCTGCAGAGACCCAGTACTTC.

In its sample, this clone was seen once. The sample has other DNA sequences that encode this CDR3 too. The chain combines TRBV28 with TRBJ1-3; no firm D call. Germline-derived CDR1 and CDR2 are MDHEN and SYDVKM. This CDR3 spans 14 amino acids. V lost 2 bases and J 1 base, leaving 6 bases between the germline ends. The CDR3 spells CASSLRGSGNTIYF. Written as DNA, the CDR3 is TGTGCCAGCAGTTTAAGAGGGTCTGGAAACACCATATATTTT.

V usage is TRBV2 and J usage is TRBJ2-1; 15 nucleotides match TRBD2. Trimming removed 6 bases from V and 8 bases from J; junction bases left unmatched: 5. This CDR3 has 15 residues. Germline V gives CDR1 SNHLY, CDR2 FYNNEI. For the CDR3, the DNA is TGTGCCAGCAGCTCGGGACTAGCGGGGGGCTATGAGCAGTTCTTC. It is translated as CASSSGLAGGYEQFF.

The chain uses TRBV18 and TRBJ2-5, with a tentative D call TRBD2 (6 bases). From germline, CDR1 is KGHSH and CDR2 LQKENI. The CDR3 loop spans 13 amino acids. The ends were cut back, 3 bases at V and 5 bases at J, with 10 bases in the middle. The CDR3, as DNA: TGTGCCAGCTCACCCCGGGGGTTGGAGACCCAGTACTTC. This encodes CASSPRGLETQYF.

V and J are TRBV6-5 and TRBJ2-7; TRBD1 aligns across 12 bases. Germline CDR1 is MNHEY and CDR2 is SVGAGI. Trimming took 6 bases from V and 3 from J; bases not matched to a gene: 6. The CDR3 totals 15 residues. The DNA of the CDR3 is TGTGCCAGCAGACCCGGGACAGGGGGCAACTACGAGCAGTACTTC. Translation: CASRPGTGGNYEQYF.

The chain couples TRBV14 to TRBJ1-2; 12 bases map to TRBD1. CDR3 length: 18 amino acids. The J segment lost 4 bases and the V segment lost 4 bases, leaving 13 bases of the junction unmatched. Per the germline V gene, CDR1 is SGHDN and CDR2 is FVKESK. In DNA, the CDR3 is TGTGCCAGCAGCCCGTCTCCCGGGACAGGGGGCAATGGCTATGGCTACACCTTC. It translates to CASSPSPGTGGNGYGYTF.

This chain connects TRBV20-1 to TRBJ2-4; 7 bases align to TRBD1. V shed 3 bases and J 1 base; nucleotides not matched to a gene: 3. Germline V gives CDR1 DFQATT, CDR2 SNEGSKA (reference sequence). The length of the CDR3 is 14 residues. CDR3 loop: CSASPGGAKNIQYF. The DNA for the CDR3 is TGCAGTGCTAGTCCAGGGGGTGCCAAAAACATTCAGTACTTC.

This clone showed up just once. The chain combines TRBV27 with TRBJ2-1, with 13 bases aligning to TRBD2. The trim removed 5 bases at V and 2 bases at J, leaving 6 bases unmatched. Germline V lookup: CDR1 MNHEY, CDR2 SMNVEV (reference sequence). The CDR3 spans 17 residues. CDR3 nucleotide sequence: TGTGCCAGCAGTCAAACTAGCGGGAGGGCCCCCTACAATGAGCAGTTCTTC. The encoded protein is CASSQTSGRAPYNEQFF.

The J gene is TRBJ2-3, the V gene TRBV4-1; 8 bases fit TRBD2. Looked up from germline, CDR1 is MGHRA and CDR2 is YSYEKL. J was trimmed by 4 bases and V by 4 bases; bases with no gene match: 7. The CDR3 runs 15 residues. The CDR3 protein is CASSLNRGGPDTQYF. Written as DNA, the CDR3 is TGCGCCAGCAGCCTCAACCGGGGGGGCCCAGATACGCAGTATTTT.

The rearrangement links TRBV5-6 to TRBJ1-1; 9 bases are shared with TRBD1. Trimming removed 4 bases from V and 7 bases from J; junction bases left unmatched: 11. The CDR3 loop spans 15 amino acids. Per germline, CDR1 SGHDT and CDR2 YYEEEE. The CDR3 bases are TGTGCCAGCAGCCCGAGGGGGACAGGGAGTCTTGAAGCTTTCTTT. Amino acid sequence: CASSPRGTGSLEAFF.

V usage is TRBV5-1 and J usage is TRBJ1-3, with a weak D call TRBD1 (5 bases). Germline-derived CDR1 and CDR2 are SGHRS and YFSETQ. This CDR3 spans 17 amino acids. The V gene lost 0 bases and the J gene lost 4 bases, with 17 bases spanning the gap. The CDR3: CASSLGPGREEGNTIYF. The DNA of the CDR3 is TGCGCCAGCAGCTTGGGTCCCGGCAGGGAGGAAGGAAACACCATATATTTT.

V and J are TRBV30 and TRBJ1-1; D ambiguous. Germline assignment: CDR1 GTSNPN and CDR2 SVGIG (reference sequence). Trimming shortened V by 3 bases and J by 5 bases, and 13 bases separated the two germline ends. The CDR3 contains 13 residues. The CDR3 coding sequence is TGTGCCTGGAGCACCGGACTGAGAACTGAAGCTTTCTTT. Translation gives CAWSTGLRTEAFF.

In its sample, this clone was seen a few times. This sequence joins TRBV7-3 and TRBJ1-2; D remains unclear. The V gene's germline CDR1 is SGHTA and CDR2 FQGTGA. The CDR3 is made up of 14 amino acids. Between the trimmed V and J ends, which lost 5 bases and 7 bases, there was a span of 17 bases. The CDR3 coding sequence is TGTGCCAGCAGCCGTCGTCCCCGGGTTAGTGGCTACACCTTC. This encodes CASSRRPRVSGYTF.

This chain joins TRBV6-1 and TRBJ1-2, with 7 positions matching TRBD1. Trimming took 1 base from V and 7 from J; bases not matched to a gene: 6. From germline, CDR1 is MNHNS and CDR2 SASEGT. The length of the CDR3 is 14 residues. The CDR3 here is CASSEVSRGLGYTF. For the CDR3, the DNA is TGTGCCAGCAGTGAAGTCTCGAGGGGGCTTGGCTACACCTTC.

V is TRBV6-6 and J is TRBJ2-7; 10 positions match TRBD1. CDR1 is MNHNY and CDR2 is SVGAGI in the germline V gene (reference sequence). The CDR3 is made up of 14 amino acids. V lost 6 bases and J lost 4; bases outside the gene matches: 6. The CDR3 is CASRPGQGNYEQYF. In DNA, the CDR3 is TGTGCCAGCAGGCCGGGACAGGGGAATTACGAGCAGTACTTC.

This chain uses TRBV6-9 with TRBJ1-3; perhaps TRBD1 as D (6 bases). CDR1 is MNHGY and CDR2 is SVAAGI in the germline V gene. The germline V and J ends were trimmed by 7 bases and 10 bases, with 11 bases remaining between them. The CDR3 consists of 11 residues. The CDR3 sequence: CASTPQGTIYF. CDR3 DNA sequence: TGTGCCAGCACTCCACAGGGAACCATATATTTT.